This TCR beta chain was retrieved from a study of T cells in localized non-small cell lung cancer. Assay: immunoSEQ multiplex PCR; the TCRdb copy retains only in-frame clones and omits some. The sample includes 75,000 to 80,000 clones, more than 75% of them seen just once. Overall study findings and caveats: Those with higher blood T cell density had longer overall survival. The study detected a median roughly 61 of the top 100 tumor clones in adjacent lung.

With regard to this clone: Its target is not known.

CDR3 length: 13 residues. CDR1 is KGHSH, CDR2 LQKENI, per germline. V was clipped by 3 bases and J by 7 bases, with 10 bases between them. This material consisted of peripheral blood, taken before any cancer treatment. This TCR was sampled from a female donor over 55 with stage I lung adenocarcinoma. V usage is TRBV18 and J usage is TRBJ1-3, with D possibly TRBD1 on 5 matching bases. The CDR3 reads CASSPQGGNTIYF. DNA of the CDR3: TGTGCCAGCTCACCCCAGGGAGGTAACACCATATATTTT. Combining the CDR3 with reference TRBV18 and TRBJ1-3 gives the whole variable domain NAGVMQNPRHLVRRRGQEARLRCSPMKGHSHVYWYRQLPEEGLKFMVYLQKENIIDESGMPKERFSAEFPKEGPSILRIQQVVRGDSAAYFCASSPQGGNTIYFGEGSWLTVV.